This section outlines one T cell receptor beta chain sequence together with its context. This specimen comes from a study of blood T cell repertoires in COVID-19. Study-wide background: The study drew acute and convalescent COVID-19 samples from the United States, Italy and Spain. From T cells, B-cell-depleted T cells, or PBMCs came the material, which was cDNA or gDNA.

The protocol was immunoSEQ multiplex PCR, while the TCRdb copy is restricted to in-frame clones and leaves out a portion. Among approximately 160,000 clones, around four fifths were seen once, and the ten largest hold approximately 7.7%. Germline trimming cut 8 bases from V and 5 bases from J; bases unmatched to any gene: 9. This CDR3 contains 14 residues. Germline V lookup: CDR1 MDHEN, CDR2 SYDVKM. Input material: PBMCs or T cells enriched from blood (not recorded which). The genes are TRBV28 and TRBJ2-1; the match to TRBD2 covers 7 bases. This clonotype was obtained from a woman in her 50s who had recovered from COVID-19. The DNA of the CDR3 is TGTGCCAGCTCAGTGGTCCTAGCGGACAATGAGCAGTTCTTC. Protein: CASSVVLADNEQFF.